This T cell receptor beta chain emerged from a study of control samples from healthy donors and cancer patients. V was trimmed by 1 base and J by 0 bases, leaving 12 bases between them. The germline gives CDR1 SGHNT, CDR2 YYREEE (reference sequence). The CDR3 spans 16 residues. The protocol was immunoSEQ multiplex PCR, while the TCRdb copy is restricted to in-frame clones and leaves out a portion. In the table there are about 140,000 clones, roughly 94% of which are singletons. The source is a man aged 40-50 years in good health. The specimen sequenced was blood. The chain couples TRBV5-4 to TRBJ2-3; perhaps TRBD1 as D (5 bases). CDR3 amino acids: CASSLRRQTSTDTQYF. The DNA of the CDR3 is TGTGCCAGCAGCTTGCGGCGACAGACGAGCACAGATACGCAGTATTTT.